This record covers a single T cell receptor (beta chain). As yet, its antigen is unknown. The data belong to a study of T cell responses to AZD1222 COVID-19 vaccine. Study details: It was second doses at about 4 or about 12 weeks that were pooled.

The V gene's germline CDR1 is MDHEN and CDR2 SYDVKM. With 6 bases removed from V and 11 bases from J, the gap between germline ends came to 23 bases. The CDR3 length is 15 residues. Study findings and constraints: Females outnumbered males among donors, who were mostly white British; clonal diversity was possibly underestimated.

Profiling relied on immunoSEQ multiplex PCR, and the TCRdb table lists in-frame clones only, not all of them. The table includes around 87,000 clones, around 90% detected once. This rearrangement joins TRBV28 to TRBJ1-5, with a tentative D call TRBD1 (5 bases). Sequenced here: peripheral blood, sampled on day 0 of AZD1222 vaccination. The source is an adult in good health. CDR3 DNA: TGTGCCAGCAGCCCCGGGGGGAGGGAGTCAAAGGCCCAGCATTTT. Amino acid sequence: CASSPGGRESKAQHF.